This is a list of T cell receptor beta chains from one sample in a study of blood T cell repertoires in COVID-19. This table comes from immunoSEQ multiplex PCR, and its TCRdb copy is limited to in-frame clones, with some not included. The data hold about 72,000 clones, with 85% to 90% observed a single time. Sequencing was done on a sample of peripheral blood. These TCRs come from a woman aged 80 or over with active or convalescent COVID-19. Each CDR3 is given with its conserved first and last residue. D genes are given only for firm matches. Clone size is given for some rows only: seen once, a few or many times, or a class if the clone is expanded.

d_gene	abundance	j_gene	v_gene	CDR3aa
NA	few	TRBJ2-7	TRBV28	CASSSQLPPSYEQYF
TRBD1	NA	TRBJ1-5	TRBV30	CAWSRTGDGNQPQHF
TRBD1	NA	TRBJ1-5	TRBV24-1	CATSARQGSQPQHF
TRBD1	NA	TRBJ1-1	TRBV5-1	CASSLVGTGAQNTEAFF
NA	NA	TRBJ2-4	TRBV10-3	CAISEGGLKNIQYF
NA	NA	TRBJ1-2	TRBV7-9	CASSLGMEGGYTF
NA	NA	TRBJ1-1	TRBV14	CASSQSINTEAFF
NA	NA	TRBJ1-4	TRBV5-6	CASTKRQVGEKLFF
NA	NA	TRBJ1-4	TRBV15	CATSIKGHYNEKLFF
NA	NA	TRBJ1-1	TRBV5-4	CASSSAGTLNTEAFF
NA	NA	TRBJ1-1	TRBV7-3	CASSSGRNTEAFF
NA	once	TRBJ2-2	TRBV5-1	CASSPEPNTGELFF
NA	NA	TRBJ2-7	TRBV6-5	CASRVTGSSYEQYF
TRBD1	NA	TRBJ2-7	TRBV7-2	CASSKRTGIHEQYF
NA	NA	TRBJ2-5	TRBV3-1/TRBV3-2	CASSPRGTQYF
TRBD1	NA	TRBJ1-2	TRBV9	CASSVDRGRLGYGYTF
TRBD2	NA	TRBJ2-2	TRBV4-1	CASSPREGGNTGELFF
NA	NA	TRBJ2-1	TRBV3-1/TRBV3-2	CASSHSPGQTFVEFF
TRBD1	NA	TRBJ2-1	TRBV4-3	CASRRQQGNEQFF
NA	NA	TRBJ2-1	TRBV10-3	CAISESSTGPSEQFF
TRBD1	NA	TRBJ1-2	TRBV28	CASIIQGVSARGYGYTF
TRBD2	NA	TRBJ2-5	TRBV2	CASRRVSGGATSETQYF
NA	NA	TRBJ2-2	TRBV11-1	CASSLLAVNTGELFF
NA	once	TRBJ1-6	TRBV19	CASSIMGHYNSPLHF
TRBD2	NA	TRBJ2-7	TRBV9	CASSALGFPGGEQYF
TRBD2	NA	TRBJ2-7	TRBV6-4	CASSDRGGYEQYF
TRBD1	NA	TRBJ1-2	TRBV28	CASSGRGQGIYGYTF
NA	NA	TRBJ2-3	TRBV9	CASSAPRGADLTDTQYF
NA	NA	TRBJ2-7	TRBV7-2	CASSPRPETAHYEQYF
NA	NA	TRBJ2-3	TRBV9	CASSVGPANTQYF
TRBD2	NA	TRBJ2-1	TRBV2	CASSGLAGGYNEQFF
NA	NA	TRBJ2-2	TRBV10-3	CAISDSTGELFF
NA	NA	TRBJ2-5	TRBV3-1/TRBV3-2	CASSQDYEGAGTQYF
TRBD2	NA	TRBJ2-7	TRBV11-2	CASSPAGTSGTYEQYF
TRBD1	NA	TRBJ1-2	TRBV4-3	CASSQSTGGGGYTF
TRBD1	few	TRBJ2-7	TRBV5-1	CASSVTGGTSYEQYF
TRBD1	NA	TRBJ1-2	TRBV29-1	CSATNNRDRVFGYTF
TRBD2	once	TRBJ2-5	TRBV20-1	CSASLAGQETQYF
NA	few	TRBJ1-6	TRBV10-3	CATRQTNSPLHF
NA	NA	TRBJ2-3	TRBV14	CASSQERLVYTDTQYF
TRBD1	once	TRBJ1-2	TRBV29-1	CSVLGTGEPRYGYTF
NA	NA	TRBJ1-2	TRBV14	CASSFSGPEGGYTF
NA	NA	TRBJ2-5	TRBV3-1/TRBV3-2	CASSQGWGPQETQYF
TRBD1	NA	TRBJ1-1	TRBV2	CASSFLGTGTTEAFF
TRBD1	NA	TRBJ2-7	TRBV19	CASSPRQGDEQYF
NA	NA	TRBJ2-3	TRBV5-6	CASSLGARADTQYF
TRBD2	NA	TRBJ2-7	TRBV6-6	CASRTLAGASYEQYF
TRBD2	NA	TRBJ2-2	TRBV3-1/TRBV3-2	CASSQGSGGAGGELFF
NA	NA	TRBJ2-3	TRBV6-4	CASSARYTDTQYF
TRBD1	NA	TRBJ2-1	TRBV7-9	CASSLAGGVGYNEQFF
NA	NA	TRBJ1-4	TRBV30	CAWSSTGTPVF
TRBD1	NA	TRBJ2-1	TRBV9	CASSVEGASEQFF
NA	once	TRBJ2-2	TRBV7-2	CASSPVRARTGELFF
TRBD1	NA	TRBJ1-1	TRBV7-9	CASSSRDREAFF
NA	NA	TRBJ1-3	TRBV18	CASSPATGPGNTIYF
TRBD1	once	TRBJ2-2	TRBV19	CASERGLGGELFF
NA	once	TRBJ2-1	TRBV6-5	CASRRGPDEQFF
NA	once	TRBJ1-1	TRBV7-8	CASSQYTAVGAFF
TRBD1	few	TRBJ2-7	TRBV12-5	CASGRPGTGIEEQYF